This note documents a single T cell receptor beta chain sequence. This record belongs to a study of blood T cell repertoires in COVID-19. This table comes from immunoSEQ multiplex PCR, and its TCRdb copy is limited to in-frame clones, with some not included. Among hundreds of thousands of clones listed, roughly 90% were seen once. Deletions cut 6 bases from V and 3 bases from J, with 9 bases between. The CDR3 totals 12 residues. The germline V gene encodes CDR1 SEHNR and CDR2 FQNEAQ (reference sequence). Input material: PBMCs or T cells enriched from blood (not recorded which). This receptor was identified in a woman in her thirties or forties who had recovered from COVID-19. This chain connects TRBV7-9 to TRBJ2-7; maybe TRBD1 (5 bases). The CDR3 spells CASSLDNYEQYF. DNA for the CDR3: TGTGCCAGCAGTTTGGACAACTACGAGCAGTACTTC.